This TCR beta chain is from a study of graft-versus-host responses after intestinal transplantation. Germline V gene sequence: CDR1 SGHNT, CDR2 YENEEA. The CDR3 is 15 amino acids. V shed 5 bases and J shed 0 bases, with 11 bases lying between them. Assay: immunoSEQ multiplex PCR; the TCRdb copy retains only in-frame clones and omits some. The data contain around 99,000 clones, 80% to 90% of them singletons. This clone was counted between two and nine times. The antigen is not known. This clonotype was sampled from a human donor who was the organ donor for an intestinal transplant. The input for sequencing was unstimulated CD4+ T cells sorted from spleen or lymph node cells, taken before transplant. This chain connects TRBV11-3 to TRBJ2-1, with a possible D match to TRBD1 (6 bases). Written as DNA, the CDR3 is TGTGCCAGCAGCCCCCAGGGGAGCTCCTACAATGAGCAGTTCTTC. It encodes CASSPQGSSYNEQFF.